The 5 T cell receptor beta chains presented below share a single source sample, sequenced in a study of CD8 T cells in ankylosing spondylitis. TCRdb analysed the 5' RACE reads with MiXCR anew, one entry per CDR3 protein. The sample consists of approximately 250,000 distinct CDR3 sequences, over 9.5% of them appearing once. Sample: blood, either unsorted or a sorted T cell fraction (not recorded which). The receptors were sampled from a male donor with ankylosing spondylitis or in good health (not recorded which).

This clonotype was detected ten times or more. The chain carries TRBV12-3 or TRBV12-4 and TRBJ2-3; no reliable D call. Trimming shortened V by 6 bases and J by 2 bases, and 15 bases separated the two germline ends. This CDR3 is built from 15 residues. The CDR3 DNA reads TGTGCCAGCAGCCCAGCTTCATGGTACACAGATACGCAGTATTTT. It specifies CASSPASWYTDTQYF.

This clonotype was counted many times. V is TRBV12-3 or TRBV12-4 and J is TRBJ2-3; a weak D match, TRBD2 (6 bases). Trimming removed 5 bases at V and 0 bases at J, with 12 bases between. The CDR3 totals 15 residues. CDR3: CASSPSDYSTDTQYF. CDR3 bases: TGTGCCAGCAGTCCCTCGGACTATAGCACAGATACGCAGTATTTT.

V and J are TRBV12-3 or TRBV12-4 and TRBJ1-6; no clear D. There are 12 residues in the CDR3. Trimming took 8 bases from V and 5 from J, leaving 7 bases between them. The DNA for the CDR3 is TGTGCCAGCCGACCGGATAATTCACCCCTCCACTTT. Protein sequence: CASRPDNSPLHF.

This clonotype was seen more than once but under ten times. The V gene is TRBV5-1, the J gene TRBJ2-5, with D tentatively TRBD2 (6 bases). The CDR3 length is 16 residues. CDR1 and CDR2 from the germline V gene are SGHRS and YFSETQ. V shed 0 bases and J shed 5 bases, with 17 bases lying between them. The CDR3 region has the DNA TGCGCCAGCAGCTTGGTGGGACTCCTCTCCGTGGAGACCCAGTACTTC. It translates to CASSLVGLLSVETQYF.

Many counts were recorded for this clonotype. V and J are TRBV20-1 and TRBJ2-2; weak D call: TRBD2 (6 bases). The CDR3 extends over 17 amino acids. Trimming left V 6 bases short and J 0 bases short, with 20 bases between. Germline values: CDR1 DFQATT, CDR2 SNEGSKA (reference sequence). The DNA for the CDR3 is TGCAGTGCGGCCGGGACTGGAGCTACAGCGAACACCGGGGAGCTGTTTTTT. This translates into CSAAGTGATANTGELFF.